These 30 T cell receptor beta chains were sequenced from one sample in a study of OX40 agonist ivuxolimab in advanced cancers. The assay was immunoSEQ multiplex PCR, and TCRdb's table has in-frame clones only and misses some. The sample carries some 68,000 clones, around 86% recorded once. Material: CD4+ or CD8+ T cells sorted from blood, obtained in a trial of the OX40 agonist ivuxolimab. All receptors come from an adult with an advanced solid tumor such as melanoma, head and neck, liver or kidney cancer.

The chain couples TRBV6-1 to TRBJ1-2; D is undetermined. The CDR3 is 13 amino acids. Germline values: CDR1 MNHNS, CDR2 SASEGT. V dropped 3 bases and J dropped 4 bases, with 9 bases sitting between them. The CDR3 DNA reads TGTGCCAGCAGTGACCCACCAGCCTATGGCTACACCTTC. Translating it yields CASSDPPAYGYTF.

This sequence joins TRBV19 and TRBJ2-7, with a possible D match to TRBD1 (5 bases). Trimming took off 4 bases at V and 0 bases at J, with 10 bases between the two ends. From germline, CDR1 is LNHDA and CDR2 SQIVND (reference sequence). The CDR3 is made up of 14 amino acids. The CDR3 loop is CASSRDRSSYEQYF. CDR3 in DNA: TGTGCCAGTAGTAGAGACAGATCCTCCTACGAGCAGTACTTC.

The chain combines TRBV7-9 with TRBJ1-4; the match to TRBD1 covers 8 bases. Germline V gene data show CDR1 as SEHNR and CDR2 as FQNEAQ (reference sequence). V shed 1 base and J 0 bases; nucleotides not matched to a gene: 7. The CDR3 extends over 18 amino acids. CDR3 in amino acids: CASSLGAGGPATNEKLFF. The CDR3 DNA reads TGTGCCAGCAGCTTAGGGGCAGGGGGCCCCGCAACTAATGAAAAACTGTTTTTT.

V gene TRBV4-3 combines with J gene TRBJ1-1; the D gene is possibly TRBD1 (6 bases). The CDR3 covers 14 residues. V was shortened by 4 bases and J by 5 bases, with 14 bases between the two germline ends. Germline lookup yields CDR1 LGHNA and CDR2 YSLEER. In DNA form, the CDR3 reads TGCGCCAGCAGCCTGGGACATGCTGAGACTGAAGCTTTCTTT. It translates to CASSLGHAETEAFF.

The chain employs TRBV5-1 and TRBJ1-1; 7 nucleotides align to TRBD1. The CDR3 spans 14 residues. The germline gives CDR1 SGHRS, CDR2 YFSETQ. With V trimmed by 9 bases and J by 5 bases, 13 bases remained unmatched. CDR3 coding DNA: TGCGCCAACGACGGGGGAAGGGGGCTAACTGAAGCTTTCTTT. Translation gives CANDGGRGLTEAFF.

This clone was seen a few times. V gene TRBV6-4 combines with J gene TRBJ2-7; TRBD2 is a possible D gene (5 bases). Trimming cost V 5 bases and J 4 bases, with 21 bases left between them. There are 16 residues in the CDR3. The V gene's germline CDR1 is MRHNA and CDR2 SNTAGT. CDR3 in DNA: TGTGCCAGCAGTACTAGGTCGACGCGGGTTTCGTACGAGCAGTACTTC. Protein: CASSTRSTRVSYEQYF.

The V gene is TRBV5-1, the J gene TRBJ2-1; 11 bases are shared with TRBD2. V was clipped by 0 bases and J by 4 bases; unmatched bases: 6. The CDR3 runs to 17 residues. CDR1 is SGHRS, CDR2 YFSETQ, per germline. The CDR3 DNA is TGCGCCAGCAGCTTGGAAGGCCTAGCGGGAGGTTACAATGAGCAGTTCTTC. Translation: CASSLEGLAGGYNEQFF.

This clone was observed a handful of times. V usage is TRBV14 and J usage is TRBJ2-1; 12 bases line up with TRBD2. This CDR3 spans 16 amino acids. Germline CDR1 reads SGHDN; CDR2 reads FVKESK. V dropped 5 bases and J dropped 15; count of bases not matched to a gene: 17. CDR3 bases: TGTGCCAGCAGCTTCTGGACTAGCGGGACCCGACACTCTCCGTTCTTC. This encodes CASSFWTSGTRHSPFF.

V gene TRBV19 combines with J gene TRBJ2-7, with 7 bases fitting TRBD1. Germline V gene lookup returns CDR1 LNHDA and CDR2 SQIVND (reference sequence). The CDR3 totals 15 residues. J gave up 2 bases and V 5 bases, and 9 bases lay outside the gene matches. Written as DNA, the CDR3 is TGTGCCAGTAGTCCCCGAAGACAGGGAGCCTACGAGCAGTACTTC. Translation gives CASSPRRQGAYEQYF.

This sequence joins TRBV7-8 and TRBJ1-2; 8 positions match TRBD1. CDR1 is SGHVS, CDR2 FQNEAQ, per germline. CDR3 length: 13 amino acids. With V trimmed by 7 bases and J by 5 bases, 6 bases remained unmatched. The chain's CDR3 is CASTMTGEYGYTF. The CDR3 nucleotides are TGTGCCAGCACCATGACAGGGGAGTATGGCTACACCTTC.

CDR3 loop: CASSRWTGRNEQFF. Here the CDR3 DNA reads TGTGCCAGCAGCCGATGGACAGGGAGGAATGAGCAGTTCTTC. The chain employs TRBV7-9 and TRBJ2-1; TRBD1 matches at 8 bases. The V segment lost 5 bases and the J segment 7 bases; nucleotides outside the gene matches: 7. This CDR3 spans 14 amino acids. Germline assignment: CDR1 SEHNR and CDR2 FQNEAQ (reference sequence).

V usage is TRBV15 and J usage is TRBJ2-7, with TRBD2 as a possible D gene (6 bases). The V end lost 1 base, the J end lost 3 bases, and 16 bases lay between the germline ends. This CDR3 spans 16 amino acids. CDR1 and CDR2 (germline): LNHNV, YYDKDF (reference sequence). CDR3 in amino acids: CATSRGRLAMDYEQYF. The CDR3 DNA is TGTGCCACCAGCAGAGGTCGGCTAGCGATGGACTACGAGCAGTACTTC. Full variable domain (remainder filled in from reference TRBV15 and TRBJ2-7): DAMVIQNPRYQVTQFGKPVTLSCSQTLNHNVMYWYQQKSSQAPKLLFHYYDKDFNNEADTPDNFQSRRPNTSFCFLDIRSPGLGDTAMYLCATSRGRLAMDYEQYFGPGTRLTVT.

The CDR3 DNA is TGTGCCAGCAGCGTACGGGGGGACGAGCAGTACTTC. Translation: CASSVRGDEQYF. The chain recombines TRBV9 with TRBJ2-7; TRBD2 matches at 7 bases. After removal of 1 base from V and 5 bases from J, the junction contained 0 bases not matched to a gene. This CDR3 contains 12 residues. The germline V gene encodes CDR1 SGDLS and CDR2 YYNGEE.

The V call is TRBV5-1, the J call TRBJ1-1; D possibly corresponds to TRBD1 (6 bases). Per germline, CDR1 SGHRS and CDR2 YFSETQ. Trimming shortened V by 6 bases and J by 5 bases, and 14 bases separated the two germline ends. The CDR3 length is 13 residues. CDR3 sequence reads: CASNEGVGTEAFF. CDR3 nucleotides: TGCGCCAGCAATGAGGGGGTCGGAACTGAAGCTTTCTTT. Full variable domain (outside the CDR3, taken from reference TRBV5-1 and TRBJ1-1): KAGVTQTPRYLIKTRGQQVTLSCSPISGHRSVSWYQQTPGQGLQFLFEYFSETQRNKGNFPGRFSGRQFSNSRSEMNVSTLELGDSALYLCASNEGVGTEAFFGQGTRLTVV.

The CDR3 DNA reads as TGTGCCAGCTCACGTAACACTGACTGGTCCAATGAGCAGTTCTTC. Its protein is CASSRNTDWSNEQFF. The chain combines TRBV18 with TRBJ2-1; D is unresolved. Trimming removed 4 bases at V and 6 bases at J, with 16 bases between. CDR1 KGHSH and CDR2 LQKENI come from the germline V gene. The CDR3 spans 15 residues.

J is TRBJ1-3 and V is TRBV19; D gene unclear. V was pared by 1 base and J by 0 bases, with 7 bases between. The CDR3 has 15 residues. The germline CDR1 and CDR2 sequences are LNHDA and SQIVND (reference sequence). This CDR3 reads CASSIGRISGNTIYF. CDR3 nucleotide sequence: TGTGCCAGTAGTATAGGACGGATCTCTGGAAACACCATATATTTT.

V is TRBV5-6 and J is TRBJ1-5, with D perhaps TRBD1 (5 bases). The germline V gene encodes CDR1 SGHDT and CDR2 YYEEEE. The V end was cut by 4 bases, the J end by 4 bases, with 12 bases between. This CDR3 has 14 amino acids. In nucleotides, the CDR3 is TGTGCCAGCAGCCTCCGGGACCCAAATCAGCCCCAGCATTTT. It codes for CASSLRDPNQPQHF.

CDR3 region: CASSPGGEDTQYF. For the CDR3, the DNA is TGTGCCAGCAGCCCTGGGGGGGAAGATACGCAGTATTTT. This chain joins TRBV28 and TRBJ2-3; 7 bases line up with TRBD2. The CDR3 has 13 amino acids. Germline V gives CDR1 MDHEN, CDR2 SYDVKM. V lost 6 bases and J lost 5; bases outside the gene matches: 5.

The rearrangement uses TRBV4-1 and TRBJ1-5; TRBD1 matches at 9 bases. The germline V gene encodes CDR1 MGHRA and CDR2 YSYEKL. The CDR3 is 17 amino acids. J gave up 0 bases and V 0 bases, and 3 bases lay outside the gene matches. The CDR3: CASSQEGTGFSNQPQHF. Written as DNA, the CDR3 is TGCGCCAGCAGCCAAGAAGGGACAGGGTTTAGCAATCAGCCCCAGCATTTT.

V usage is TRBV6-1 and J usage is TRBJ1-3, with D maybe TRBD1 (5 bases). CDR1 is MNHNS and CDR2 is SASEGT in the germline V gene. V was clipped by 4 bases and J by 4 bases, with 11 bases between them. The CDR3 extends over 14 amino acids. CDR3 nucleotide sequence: TGTGCCAGCAGTGGCGGGGCTAGCGGAAACACCATATATTTT. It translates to CASSGGASGNTIYF.

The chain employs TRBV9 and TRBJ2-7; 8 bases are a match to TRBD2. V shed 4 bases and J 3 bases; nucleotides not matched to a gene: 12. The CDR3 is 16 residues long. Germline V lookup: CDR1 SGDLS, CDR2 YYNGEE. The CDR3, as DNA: TGTGCCAGCAGCAGGGGTTCGGCGGGAGGCTACTACGAGCAGTACTTC. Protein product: CASSRGSAGGYYEQYF.

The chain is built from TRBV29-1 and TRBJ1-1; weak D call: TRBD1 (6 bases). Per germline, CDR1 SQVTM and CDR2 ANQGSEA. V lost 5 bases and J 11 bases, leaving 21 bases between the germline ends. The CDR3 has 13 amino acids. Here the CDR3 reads CSVIITRLGGAFF. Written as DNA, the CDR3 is TGCAGCGTTATAATCACACGGCTTGGGGGCGCTTTCTTT.

In nucleotides, the CDR3 is TGTGCCAGCAGCCAAGTCCTCAGCCCCGAGCAGTACTTC. It translates to CASSQVLSPEQYF. The J gene is TRBJ2-7, the V gene TRBV14; D is ambiguous. Trimming shortened V by 1 base and J by 6 bases, and 10 bases separated the two germline ends. This CDR3 spans 13 amino acids. The germline gives CDR1 SGHDN, CDR2 FVKESK.

CDR3 protein: CASSLEIRSTEAFF. For the CDR3, the DNA is TGTGCCAGCAGCTTAGAAATCAGGTCCACTGAAGCTTTCTTT. The gene calls are TRBV7-2 and TRBJ1-1; no clear D gene. Trimming took 1 base from V and 4 from J, leaving 10 bases between them. CDR1 is SGHTA, CDR2 FQGNSA, per germline. CDR3 length: 14 amino acids.

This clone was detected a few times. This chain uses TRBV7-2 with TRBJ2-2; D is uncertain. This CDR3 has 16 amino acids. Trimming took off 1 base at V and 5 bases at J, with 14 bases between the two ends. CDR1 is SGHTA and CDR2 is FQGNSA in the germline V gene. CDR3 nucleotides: TGTGCCAGCAGCTTAGTATCCCCTCGGGTAACCGGGGAGCTGTTTTTT. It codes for CASSLVSPRVTGELFF.

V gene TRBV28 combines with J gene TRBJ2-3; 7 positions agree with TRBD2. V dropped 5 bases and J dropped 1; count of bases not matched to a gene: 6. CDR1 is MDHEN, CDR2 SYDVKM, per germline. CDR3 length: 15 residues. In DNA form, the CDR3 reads TGTGCCAGCAGTGATAGCGGGCACCGCACAGATACGCAGTATTTT. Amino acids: CASSDSGHRTDTQYF.

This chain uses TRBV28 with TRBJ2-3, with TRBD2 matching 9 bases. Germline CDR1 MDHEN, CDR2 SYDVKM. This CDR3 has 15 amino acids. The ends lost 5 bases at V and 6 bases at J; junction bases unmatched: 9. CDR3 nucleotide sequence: TGTGCCAGCAGTACTTTAGCGGGAGATATGGATACGCAGTATTTT. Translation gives CASSTLAGDMDTQYF.

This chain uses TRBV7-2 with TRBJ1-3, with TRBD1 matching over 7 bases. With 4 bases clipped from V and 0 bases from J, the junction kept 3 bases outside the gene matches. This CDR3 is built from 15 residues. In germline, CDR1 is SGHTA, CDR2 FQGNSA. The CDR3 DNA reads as TGTGCCAGCAGCTCGGGACAGACCTCTGGAAACACCATATATTTT. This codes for CASSSGQTSGNTIYF.

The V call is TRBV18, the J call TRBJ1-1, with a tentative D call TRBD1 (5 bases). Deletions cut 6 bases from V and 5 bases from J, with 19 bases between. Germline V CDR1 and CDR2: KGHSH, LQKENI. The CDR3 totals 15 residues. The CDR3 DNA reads TGTGCCAGCTCGCCGGGGGTTAATCTTGTGACTGAAGCTTTCTTT. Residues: CASSPGVNLVTEAFF.

Written as DNA, the CDR3 is TGTGCCAGCAGCGTAGCGGGACAGGGGGCTGGAAACACCATATATTTT. Its translation is CASSVAGQGAGNTIYF. This chain joins TRBV9 and TRBJ1-3; 11 nucleotides align to TRBD1. V was pared by 0 bases and J by 2 bases, with 1 base of the junction left unmatched. Germline V gene data show CDR1 as SGDLS and CDR2 as YYNGEE. This CDR3 has 16 residues.